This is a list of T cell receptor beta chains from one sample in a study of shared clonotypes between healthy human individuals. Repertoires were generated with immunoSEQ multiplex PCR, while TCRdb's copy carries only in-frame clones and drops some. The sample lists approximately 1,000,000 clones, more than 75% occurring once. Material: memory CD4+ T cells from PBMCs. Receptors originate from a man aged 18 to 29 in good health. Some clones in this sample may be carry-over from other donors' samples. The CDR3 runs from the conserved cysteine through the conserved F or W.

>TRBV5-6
CASSGEQGNTEAFF
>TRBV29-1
CSVRTAAYEQYF
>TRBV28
CASSPRTGYTEAFF
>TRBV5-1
CASSSLLADEQFF
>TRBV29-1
CSVGTANTGELFF
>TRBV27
CASSPTGANEKLFF
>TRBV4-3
CASSQDSHLGAGWNNEQFF
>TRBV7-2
CASSWGGADTQYF
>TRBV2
CASSGGGGTDTQYF
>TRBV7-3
CASSASGVYNEQFF
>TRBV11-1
CASSLGLTSGNMNIQYF
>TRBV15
CATSRDAEQYF
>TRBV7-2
CASSLGAGGYEQYF
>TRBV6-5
CASSYRWAGVEEQYF
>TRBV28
CASSSKTYNEQFF
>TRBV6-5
CASDPGQNTGELFF
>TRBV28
CASGAGGLYGYTF
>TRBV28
CATRDSANYGYTF
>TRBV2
CASSGGDSRFRTEAFF
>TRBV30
CAWRLQGARNTEAFF
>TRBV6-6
CASSLSGLAEQFF
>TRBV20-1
CSSPFRDTQYF
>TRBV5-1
CASSYLTGSNTEAFF
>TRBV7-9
CASSARLAGSGEQYF
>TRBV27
CASRTVPYGYTF
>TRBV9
CASSVDEGREQYF
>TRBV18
CASSPDSHSNQPQHF
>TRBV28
CASSFAGVSSSYNEQFF
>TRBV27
CASSTRDRRYEQYF
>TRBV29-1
CSVSPGGSTDTQYF
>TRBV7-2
CASSIFSGRGNEQFF
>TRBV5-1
CASSLAGRHSYEQYF
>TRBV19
CASRPKNYGYTF
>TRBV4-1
CASSRPSGRQNEQFF
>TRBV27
CASSFLGPEADTQYF
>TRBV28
CASRVARGVNEKLFF
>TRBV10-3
CAIKMRTGGGYTF
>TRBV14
CASSQLTGVGRDTEAFF
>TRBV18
CASSPQRALETQYF
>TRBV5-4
CASSFKDSYGYTF
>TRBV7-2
CAGASGLNTGELFF
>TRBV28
CASIASTGTAWQKLFF
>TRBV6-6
CASSYPGQGRYEQYF
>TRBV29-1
CSVEGGGDEQYF
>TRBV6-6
CASSYSQGEQYF
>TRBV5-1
CASSLVDTGELFF
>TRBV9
CASSVAGALYNEQFF
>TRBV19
CASSIAGGHTAYTF
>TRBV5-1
CASSSGTYYNEQFF
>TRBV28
CASNKISFGTGGNTEAFF
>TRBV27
CASSLRRGGNQPQHF
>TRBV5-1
CASSLVQPNEGEKLFF
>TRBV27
CASSRTGGYEQYF
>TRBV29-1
CSVELQGGSNQPQHF
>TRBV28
CASIPPGKGTEAFF